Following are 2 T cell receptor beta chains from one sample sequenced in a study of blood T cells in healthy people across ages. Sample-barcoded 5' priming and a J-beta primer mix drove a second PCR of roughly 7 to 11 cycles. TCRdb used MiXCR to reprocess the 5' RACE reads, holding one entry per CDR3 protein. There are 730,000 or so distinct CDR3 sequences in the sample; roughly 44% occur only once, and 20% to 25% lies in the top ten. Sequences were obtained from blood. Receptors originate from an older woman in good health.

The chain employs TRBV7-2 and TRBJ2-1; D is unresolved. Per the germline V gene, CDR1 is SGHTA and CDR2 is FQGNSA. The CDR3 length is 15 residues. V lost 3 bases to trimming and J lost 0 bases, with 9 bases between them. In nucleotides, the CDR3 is TGTGCCAGCAGCTTTGGCGCGGACTCCTACAATGAGCAGTTCTTC. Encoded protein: CASSFGADSYNEQFF.

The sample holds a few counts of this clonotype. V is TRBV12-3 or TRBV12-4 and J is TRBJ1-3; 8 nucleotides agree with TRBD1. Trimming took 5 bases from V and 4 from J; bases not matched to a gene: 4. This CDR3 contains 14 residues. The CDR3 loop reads CASSPGQGGNTIYF. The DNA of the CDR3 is TGTGCCAGCAGTCCCGGACAGGGCGGAAACACCATATATTTT.